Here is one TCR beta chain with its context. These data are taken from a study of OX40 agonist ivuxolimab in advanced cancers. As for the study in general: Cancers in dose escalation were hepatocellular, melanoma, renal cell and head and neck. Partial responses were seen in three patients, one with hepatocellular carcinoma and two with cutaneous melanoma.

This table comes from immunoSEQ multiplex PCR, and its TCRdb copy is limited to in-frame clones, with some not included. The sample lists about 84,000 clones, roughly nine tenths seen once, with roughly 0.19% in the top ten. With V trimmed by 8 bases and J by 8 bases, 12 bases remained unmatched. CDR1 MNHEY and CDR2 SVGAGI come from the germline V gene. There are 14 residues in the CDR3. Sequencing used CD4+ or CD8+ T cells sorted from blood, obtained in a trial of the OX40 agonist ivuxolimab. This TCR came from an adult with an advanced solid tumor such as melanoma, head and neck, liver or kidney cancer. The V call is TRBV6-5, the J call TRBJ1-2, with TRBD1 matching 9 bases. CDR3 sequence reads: CASGEGDRVWGYTF. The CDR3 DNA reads TGTGCCAGCGGGGAGGGGGACAGGGTTTGGGGCTACACCTTC.